These 29 T cell receptor beta chains were sequenced from one sample in a study of T-cell reconstitution after alpha-beta-depleted transplantation in children. Unique molecular identifiers tagged the TCRbeta library. Each CDR3 protein is one row after TCRdb ran MiXCR on the PCR reads. The table lists some 550,000 distinct CDR3 sequences, 20% to 25% of them singletons, with 12% to 15% in the top ten. Sample: PBMCs, mostly from graft donor cells, taken 360 days after TCRalphabeta/CD19-depleted stem cell transplant. All receptors come from a boy under two years old who had a stem cell transplant for acute myeloid leukemia, so the T cells may come from the graft donor.

This chain connects TRBV7-9 to TRBJ2-7, with no clear D. V gave up 0 bases and J gave up 0 bases, with 15 bases separating them. Germline lookup yields CDR1 SEHNR and CDR2 FQNEAQ (reference sequence). The CDR3 length is 17 residues. The CDR3 reads CASSLALQPSSSYEQYF. For the CDR3, the DNA is TGTGCCAGCAGCTTAGCCCTACAGCCGTCGAGCTCCTACGAGCAGTACTTC.

V gene TRBV5-1 combines with J gene TRBJ2-3; tentatively, D is TRBD2 (6 bases). The CDR3 runs to 14 residues. Trimming removed 3 bases at V and 6 bases at J, with 14 bases between. The germline gives CDR1 SGHRS, CDR2 YFSETQ. Here the CDR3 DNA reads TGCGCCAGCAGCTCCAGACCCGGGGGTGATACGCAGTATTTT. Its protein product is CASSSRPGGDTQYF.

This clonotype was counted many times. The chain recombines TRBV25-1 with TRBJ2-7; D ambiguous. The CDR3 length is 14 residues. Trimming stripped 3 bases from V and 0 bases from J, with 9 bases between. Per germline, CDR1 MGHDK and CDR2 SYGVNS. The CDR3 here is CASSDAGSSYEQYF. The CDR3, as DNA: TGTGCCAGCAGTGATGCAGGAAGCTCCTACGAGCAGTACTTC.

The J gene is TRBJ1-2, the V gene TRBV5-1; D call uncertain. The germline CDR1 and CDR2 sequences are SGHRS and YFSETQ. The CDR3 totals 16 residues. V lost 0 bases and J 4 bases, leaving 16 bases between the germline ends. The CDR3 here is CASSLVSGPSTYGYTF. DNA for the CDR3: TGCGCCAGCAGCTTGGTATCCGGGCCTTCAACCTATGGCTACACCTTC.

As concerns this clonotype: A read error may be the cause here, since a much bigger clone is one base away. The chain combines TRBV20-1 with TRBJ2-2; 11 bases map to TRBD2. The CDR3 has 18 amino acids. The germline CDR1 and CDR2 sequences are DFQATT and SNEGSKA (reference sequence). The CDR3 loop reads CRAQERGLLAGDTGELFF. CDR3 DNA sequence: TGCAGGGCTCAAGAACGGGGATTACTAGCGGGGGACACCGGGGAGCTGTTTTTT.

The CDR3 nucleotides read TGTGCCAGCAGTCCGGCGGGGGGAGAGGATACGCAGTATTTT. It codes for CASSPAGGEDTQYF. The chain combines TRBV7-3 with TRBJ2-3, with 8 bases identical to TRBD2. The V and J ends lost 6 bases and 6 bases, in that order; junction bases with no gene match: 8. This CDR3 spans 14 amino acids. Looked up from germline, CDR1 is SGHTA and CDR2 is FQGTGA.

This clonotype was recorded at least ten times. The chain has TRBV29-1 and TRBJ1-5; D is undetermined. The length of the CDR3 is 13 residues. V was trimmed by 4 bases and J by 0 bases, leaving 7 bases between them. In germline, CDR1 is SQVTM, CDR2 ANQGSEA. This CDR3 is CSVAGVSNQPQHF. For the CDR3, the DNA is TGCAGCGTTGCTGGGGTTAGCAATCAGCCCCAGCATTTT.

This clonotype was seen more than once but under ten times. The chain combines TRBV12-3 or TRBV12-4 with TRBJ1-2; D is perhaps TRBD1 (6 bases). The CDR3 consists of 15 residues. The ends were cut back, 4 bases at V and 2 bases at J, with 14 bases in the middle. The CDR3 DNA reads as TGTGCCAGCAGTTACAGGGAAGGTCGGAACTATGGCTACACCTTC. Protein sequence: CASSYREGRNYGYTF.

The chain combines TRBV5-4 with TRBJ2-3; the match to TRBD2 covers 8 bases. This CDR3 has 15 residues. The germline CDR1 and CDR2 sequences are SGHNT and YYREEE (reference sequence). With V trimmed by 0 bases and J by 10 bases, 10 bases remained unmatched. CDR3 sequence: CASSLDGAGASAQYF. The CDR3 bases are TGTGCCAGCAGCTTGGATGGAGCGGGGGCCTCGGCGCAGTATTTT.

This clonotype was counted between two and nine times. The chain carries TRBV4-3 and TRBJ2-7; D is possibly TRBD2 (6 bases). The V gene lost 0 bases and the J gene lost 3 bases, with 15 bases spanning the gap. This CDR3 is 16 amino acids long. Germline CDR1 LGHNA, CDR2 YSLEER. CDR3 nucleotide sequence: TGCGCCAGCAGCCAAGAGAGGGCTAGCGTCAGCTACGAGCAGTACTTC. Its protein is CASSQERASVSYEQYF.

V gene TRBV12-3 or TRBV12-4 combines with J gene TRBJ1-2, with D unclear. V was cut by 3 bases and J by 7 bases, with 3 bases left in between. CDR3 length: 10 amino acids. Written as DNA, the CDR3 is TGTGCCAGCAGTTTTGGTGGCTACACCTTC. Encoded protein: CASSFGGYTF.

The rearrangement joins TRBV6-5 to TRBJ2-3; D unresolved. Germline V gene data show CDR1 as MNHEY and CDR2 as SVGAGI. This CDR3 comprises 14 residues. The V gene lost 4 bases and the J gene lost 0 bases, with 8 bases spanning the gap. The CDR3 bases are TGTGCCAGCAGTTTCCAGACTAGCACAGATACGCAGTATTTT. Amino acid sequence: CASSFQTSTDTQYF.

This clonotype was seen more than once but under ten times. The chain has TRBV24-1 and TRBJ2-7; perhaps D is TRBD1 or TRBD2 (5 bases each). This CDR3 has 14 residues. The V and J ends lost 4 bases and 5 bases respectively, with 14 bases between them. CDR1 KGHDR and CDR2 SFDVKD come from the germline V gene. DNA of the CDR3: TGTGCCACCAGTGAAACGGGACGGTACGACGAGCAGTACTTC. The encoded protein is CATSETGRYDEQYF.

This chain links TRBV7-9 with TRBJ2-3, with D possibly being TRBD2 (6 bases). Trimming removed 5 bases at V and 2 bases at J, with 11 bases between. The CDR3 loop spans 14 amino acids. The germline V gene has CDR1 SEHNR and CDR2 FQNEAQ (reference sequence). CDR3: CASSPGVDTDTQYF. The DNA of the CDR3 is TGTGCCAGCAGCCCGGGAGTTGACACAGATACGCAGTATTTT. Drawing the rest from reference TRBV7-9 and TRBJ2-3, the complete variable domain is DTGVSQNPRHKITKRGQNVTFRCDPISEHNRLYWYRQTLGQGPEFLTYFQNEAQLEKSRLLSDRFSAERPKGSFSTLEIQRTEQGDSAMYLCASSPGVDTDTQYFGPGTRLTVL.

The chain links TRBV20-1 to TRBJ2-7, with 8 bases matching TRBD2. Germline-derived CDR1 and CDR2 are DFQATT and SNEGSKA (reference sequence). The CDR3 runs to 14 residues. V shed 6 bases and J 0 bases; nucleotides not matched to a gene: 7. CDR3 nucleotide sequence: TGCAGTGCCCGGGGGGGGCCCGGCTCCTACGAGCAGTACTTC. It translates to CSARGGPGSYEQYF.

This clonotype was detected only a few times. The CDR3 nucleotides read TGCAGTGCTAGTGTTCCCGGACAGGTCAGCACAGATACGCAGTATTTT. This translates into CSASVPGQVSTDTQYF. V and J are TRBV20-1 and TRBJ2-3, with 7 nucleotides matching TRBD1. The CDR3 has 16 amino acids. The V segment lost 3 bases and the J segment 0 bases; nucleotides outside the gene matches: 9. Per germline, CDR1 DFQATT and CDR2 SNEGSKA (reference sequence).

This clonotype has only a few counts. V and J are TRBV12-3 or TRBV12-4 and TRBJ1-1; tentative D call: TRBD1 (5 bases). V shed 5 bases and J shed 0 bases, with 16 bases lying between them. The CDR3 is made up of 16 amino acids. CDR3 DNA sequence: TGTGCCAGCAGTGCCCGCGGGTGGGGGATGAACACTGAAGCTTTCTTT. It encodes CASSARGWGMNTEAFF.

The chain links TRBV20-1 to TRBJ2-3; D ambiguous. V lost 3 bases to trimming and J lost 2 bases, with 12 bases between them. Germline V gene data show CDR1 as DFQATT and CDR2 as SNEGSKA (reference sequence). This CDR3 has 14 amino acids. CDR3 in amino acids: CSASGPRTTDTQYF. Here the CDR3 DNA reads TGCAGTGCTAGTGGACCCCGCACCACAGATACGCAGTATTTT.

The chain recombines TRBV6-1 with TRBJ2-3, with 9 positions matching TRBD1. The germline V gene has CDR1 MNHNS and CDR2 SASEGT. The CDR3 extends over 15 amino acids. The J segment lost 6 bases and the V segment lost 6 bases, leaving 10 bases of the junction unmatched. The CDR3 loop reads CASSSAGTGSDTQYF. The CDR3 DNA sequence: TGTGCCAGCAGCTCAGCCGGGACAGGGAGCGATACGCAGTATTTT.

The V gene is TRBV12-3 or TRBV12-4, the J gene TRBJ2-4; D is perhaps TRBD1 (6 bases). This CDR3 has 15 residues. V lost 6 bases, J lost 8 bases, and 20 bases lay in between. CDR3 bases: TGTGCCAGCAGCTTAACGGGACAAAAGGGTGACATTCAGTACTTC. Its protein is CASSLTGQKGDIQYF.

This chain connects TRBV20-1 to TRBJ1-4; a weak D match, TRBD1 (5 bases). Trimming stripped 2 bases from V and 8 bases from J, with 12 bases between. The CDR3 runs 13 residues. Germline V gene data show CDR1 as DFQATT and CDR2 as SNEGSKA (reference sequence). DNA for the CDR3: TGCAGTGCTAGACAGGGATCAGAAGAAAAACTGTTTTTT. It encodes CSARQGSEEKLFF.

This clonotype appeared a few times. The chain couples TRBV6-5 to TRBJ2-1; D remains unclear. CDR3 size: 13 residues. The germline gives CDR1 MNHEY, CDR2 SVGAGI. Trimming removed 0 bases from V and 9 bases from J, with 9 bases in between. DNA for the CDR3: TGTGCCAGCAGTTACTCGGTGCAAGGTGAGCAGTTCTTC. It is translated as CASSYSVQGEQFF.

The V call is TRBV6-1, the J call TRBJ2-1; 10 nucleotides agree with TRBD2. The CDR3 consists of 15 residues. The trim removed 2 bases at V and 9 bases at J, leaving 7 bases unmatched. Germline V gives CDR1 MNHNS, CDR2 SASEGT. CDR3: CASSEWLAGEGEQFF. CDR3 bases: TGTGCCAGCAGTGAATGGCTAGCGGGGGAGGGTGAGCAGTTCTTC.

This clonotype was seen ten or more times. The chain uses TRBV12-3 or TRBV12-4 and TRBJ1-1; D call uncertain. CDR3 length equals 12 residues. V was pared by 8 bases and J by 0 bases, with 7 bases between. CDR3 DNA sequence: TGTGCCAGCGGGGTCTTGAACACTGAAGCTTTCTTT. Translating it yields CASGVLNTEAFF.

This clonotype has ten or more counts. The chain combines TRBV7-9 with TRBJ1-2; weak D call: TRBD1 (5 bases). The ends were cut back, 5 bases at V and 2 bases at J, with 9 bases in the middle. The germline CDR1 and CDR2 sequences are SEHNR and FQNEAQ (reference sequence). The CDR3 sequence is 13 residues long. Here the CDR3 reads CASSPGENYGYTF. In DNA form, the CDR3 reads TGTGCCAGCAGCCCGGGGGAAAACTATGGCTACACCTTC.

V and J are TRBV28 and TRBJ2-7, with TRBD1 identical over 9 bases. The germline CDR1 and CDR2 sequences are MDHEN and SYDVKM. The CDR3 sequence is 14 residues long. J lost 4 bases, V lost 6 bases, and 7 bases had no gene match. The CDR3 reads CASSKTGGWYEQYV. The CDR3 DNA is TGTGCCAGCAGCAAGACAGGGGGTTGGTACGAGCAGTACGTC.

This clonotype has ten or more counts. This chain joins TRBV10-3 and TRBJ2-1, with 10 bases that match TRBD2. After removal of 8 bases from V and 7 bases from J, the junction contained 5 bases not matched to a gene. Germline CDR1 reads ENHRY; CDR2 reads SYGVKD. CDR3 length equals 13 residues. DNA for the CDR3: TGTGCCATCGCAGCGGGGGGGCCGAATGAGCAGTTCTTC. Translation: CAIAAGGPNEQFF.

This clonotype has only a few counts. V is TRBV18 and J is TRBJ1-1, with TRBD1 as a possible D gene (6 bases). This CDR3 has 16 amino acids. In germline, CDR1 is KGHSH, CDR2 LQKENI. V dropped 5 bases and J dropped 1 base, with 17 bases sitting between them. CDR3 in amino acids: CASSVPRGVGNTEAFF. CDR3 DNA sequence: TGTGCCAGCTCAGTCCCCAGGGGCGTGGGGAACACTGAAGCTTTCTTT.

The table lists this clonotype with many counts. CDR3: CASSLTGGRYNEQFF. The CDR3 coding sequence is TGTGCCAGCAGTTTGACAGGGGGGAGATACAATGAGCAGTTCTTC. The rearrangement joins TRBV28 to TRBJ2-1; the match to TRBD1 covers 9 bases. This CDR3 spans 15 amino acids. Germline values: CDR1 MDHEN, CDR2 SYDVKM. Losses at the gene ends were 3 bases for V and 4 bases for J; bases not matched to a gene: 4.